The clone carrying this T cell receptor (beta chain) was recorded at least ten times. What it binds is not known. Unique molecular identifiers were built into the TCRbeta library. TCRdb reprocessed the PCR reads via MiXCR and lists one record per CDR3 protein. The sample lists 450,000 to 600,000 distinct CDR3 sequences; about 10% were seen once. The record originates from a study of T-cell reconstitution after alpha-beta-depleted transplantation in children. Overall study findings and caveats: Most T-cell counts and diversity one year after the transplant came from T cells that were newly produced.

The CDR3 contains 15 residues. V dropped 1 base and J dropped 0; count of bases not matched to a gene: 3. CDR1 DFQATT and CDR2 SNEGSKA come from the germline V gene (reference sequence). V and J are TRBV20-1 and TRBJ2-1, with 7 bases matching TRBD2. This TCR came from a child aged 2 to 15 with inherited bone marrow failure, due to receive a stem cell transplant. Sequences were derived from PBMCs, sampled before TCRalphabeta/CD19-depleted stem cell transplant. The CDR3 protein is CSARGSGDSYNEQFF. CDR3 nucleotides: TGCAGTGCTAGAGGGAGCGGGGACTCCTACAATGAGCAGTTCTTC.